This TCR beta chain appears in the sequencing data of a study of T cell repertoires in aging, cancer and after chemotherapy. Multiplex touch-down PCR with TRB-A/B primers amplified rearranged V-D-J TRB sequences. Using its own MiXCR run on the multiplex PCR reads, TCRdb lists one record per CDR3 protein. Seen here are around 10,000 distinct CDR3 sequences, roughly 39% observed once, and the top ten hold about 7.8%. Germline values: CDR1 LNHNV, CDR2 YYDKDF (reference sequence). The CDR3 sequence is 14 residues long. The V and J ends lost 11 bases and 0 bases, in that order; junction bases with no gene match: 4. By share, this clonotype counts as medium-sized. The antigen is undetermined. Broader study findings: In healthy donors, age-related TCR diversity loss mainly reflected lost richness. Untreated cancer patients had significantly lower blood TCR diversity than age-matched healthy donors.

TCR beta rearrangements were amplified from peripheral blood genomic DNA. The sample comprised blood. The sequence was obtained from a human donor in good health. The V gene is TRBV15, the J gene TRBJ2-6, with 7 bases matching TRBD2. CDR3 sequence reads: CASAGVSGANVLTF. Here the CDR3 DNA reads TGTGCCTCCGCGGGGGTCTCTGGGGCCAACGTCCTGACTTTC.